Following are 19 T cell receptor beta chains from one sample sequenced in a study of CXCR3-negative and CXCR3-positive naive CD8 T cells. General study findings and limits: CXCR3-negative naive cells had less hydrophobic TRB CDR3s than did CXCR3-positive naive cells.

Libraries were UMI-labeled 5' RACE TRB cDNA. One entry per CDR3 protein, without DNA, is what TCRdb gives after re-calling the 5' RACE reads. The sample has 80,000 to 100,000 distinct CDR3 sequences; the top ten hold nearly 0.85%. These TCRs' antigens remain unknown. What was sequenced was naive CXCR3+ CD8+ T cells from blood. The subset: CD45RO-CCR7+CD27+CD95- naive CD8+ T cells expressing CXCR3 (TNR3+). These receptor sequences come from a human donor in good health. Some clones in this sample may be carry-over from other donors' samples.

This sequence joins TRBV21-1 and TRBJ2-3; TCRdb proposes TRBD1, but this gene call is untestable without DNA. TRBV21-1 is shown as a pseudogene. The CDR3 spans 15 residues. The CDR3 region is CASTKGGGCTDTQYF.

V is TRBV28 and J is TRBJ2-1; TCRdb proposes TRBD2, but this gene call is untestable without DNA. This CDR3 comprises 19 residues. Germline loops: CDR1 MDHEN, CDR2 SYDVKM. CDR3 residues: CASSTLTWTSGRSYNEQFF. Drawing the rest from reference TRBV28 and TRBJ2-1, the complete variable domain is DVKVTQSSRYLVKRTGEKVFLECVQDMDHENMFWYRQDPGLGLRLIYFSYDVKMKEKGDIPEGYSVSREKKERFSLILESASTNQTSMYLCASSTLTWTSGRSYNEQFFGPGTRLTVL.

The V gene is TRBV29-1, the J gene TRBJ1-1; TCRdb's D call of TRBD1 is untestable without DNA. Looked up from germline, CDR1 is SQVTM and CDR2 is ANQGSEA. The CDR3 spans 11 residues. The CDR3 reads CSVPRGTEAFF.

The chain has TRBV5-1 and TRBJ2-5; checking the TCRdb D call of TRBD1 is not possible without DNA. The germline CDR1 and CDR2 sequences are SGHRS and YFSETQ. The CDR3 loop spans 17 amino acids. The chain's CDR3 is CASSLPRTGRKVETQYF.

The chain uses TRBV5-4 and TRBJ1-1; the TCRdb call, TRBD1, lacks DNA for checking. The CDR3 covers 13 residues. The germline V gene has CDR1 SGHNT and CDR2 YYREEE (reference sequence). CDR3 sequence: CASSVTGTAEAFF.

This chain links TRBV20-1 with TRBJ2-7; checking the TCRdb D call of TRBD2 is not possible without DNA. CDR1 is DFQATT and CDR2 is SNEGSKA in the germline V gene (reference sequence). The CDR3 totals 13 residues. The chain's CDR3 is CSADGTSGYEQYF.

This chain joins TRBV29-1 and TRBJ2-1; without DNA, the TCRdb call of TRBD2 cannot be checked. The CDR3 extends over 13 amino acids. Germline V gene data show CDR1 as SQVTM and CDR2 as ANQGSEA. The CDR3 sequence: CSVAGGSGNEQFF.

The chain links TRBV5-1 to TRBJ2-5; TCRdb's assignment of TRBD1 cannot be checked, as there is no DNA. Germline CDR1 is SGHRS and CDR2 is YFSETQ. This CDR3 contains 11 residues. CDR3 region: CASNIPGGQYF.

This chain links TRBV28 with TRBJ2-4. Per germline, CDR1 MDHEN and CDR2 SYDVKM. The CDR3 is 16 amino acids. CDR3 residues: CASSLSRGLAKNIQYF.

The genes are TRBV2 and TRBJ2-1; TCRdb selects TRBD2, and the lack of DNA leaves this call unchecked. The V gene's germline CDR1 is SNHLY and CDR2 FYNNEI. This CDR3 is built from 16 residues. CDR3: CASSDAGEWEVNEQFF.

J is TRBJ2-1 and V is TRBV6-2 or TRBV6-3; the D call of TRBD1 rests on TCRdb alone, since no DNA is present to check it. Looked up from germline, CDR1 is MNHEY and CDR2 is SVGEGT. This CDR3 contains 14 residues. CDR3 amino acids: CASSYPGGYNEQFF.

This sequence joins TRBV5-1 and TRBJ1-1. The germline CDR1 and CDR2 sequences are SGHRS and YFSETQ. This CDR3 has 15 residues. CDR3 protein: CASSSGRDENTEAFF.

CDR3 loop: CASSQERGLSTDTQYF. The chain carries TRBV4-1 and TRBJ2-3; TCRdb indicates TRBD2, and absent DNA this call remains unverified. CDR1 and CDR2 from the germline V gene are MGHRA and YSYEKL. The CDR3 contains 16 residues.

The chain couples TRBV28 to TRBJ2-7; TCRdb outputs TRBD1, but without DNA this stays unchecked. The CDR3 contains 15 residues. Germline-derived CDR1 and CDR2 are MDHEN and SYDVKM. The CDR3 loop reads CASSPTGTGAYEQYF.

The V call is TRBV20-1, the J call TRBJ2-7; without DNA, the TCRdb call of TRBD2 cannot be checked. CDR3 length: 13 residues. Germline CDR1 reads DFQATT; CDR2 reads SNEGSKA (reference sequence). The CDR3 here is CSALPTSRYEQYF.

The V call is TRBV21-1, the J call TRBJ2-1; TCRdb returns TRBD2, unconfirmable since there is no DNA. TRBV21-1 is assigned pseudogene status. This CDR3 is 18 amino acids long. CDR3 sequence reads: CASSKISLSGGPGNEQFF.

The rearrangement uses TRBV6-6 and TRBJ2-3. The V gene's germline CDR1 is MNHNY and CDR2 SVGAGI (reference sequence). This CDR3 has 13 residues. The CDR3 spells CASSFGRVDTQYF.

The CDR3 protein is CASSATRGDEQYF. The chain links TRBV6-6 to TRBJ2-7; TCRdb returns TRBD1, unconfirmable since there is no DNA. Germline V CDR1 and CDR2: MNHNY, SVGAGI (reference sequence). CDR3 size: 13 residues.

The rearrangement uses TRBV28 and TRBJ1-6; TCRdb gives TRBD1 as the D gene, but with no DNA this cannot be confirmed. Germline CDR1 reads MDHEN; CDR2 reads SYDVKM. The CDR3 runs 14 residues. The CDR3 spells CASSLDSDNSPLHF.